Below, 19 T cell receptor beta chains from the same sample are listed, as sequenced in a study of technical replicates of blood from a few donors. Clones were read by immunoSEQ multiplex PCR, and TCRdb kept only the in-frame ones, dropping some. The sample records about 93,000 clones, 95% being singletons. Material for sequencing was T cells isolated from PBMCs. These TCRs come from a human donor in good health.

The genes are TRBV27 and TRBJ2-1, with 8 bases that match TRBD2. Trimming at V came to 3 bases and at J to 5 bases, leaving 9 bases not matched to a gene. Germline V CDR1 and CDR2: MNHEY, SMNVEV (reference sequence). The CDR3 runs to 16 residues. The CDR3 reads CASSFRLREDDNEQFF. For the CDR3, the DNA is TGTGCCAGCAGTTTCAGGTTGCGGGAGGACGACAATGAGCAGTTCTTC.

The chain links TRBV13 to TRBJ2-5; tentatively, D is TRBD2 (7 bases). Trimming removed 0 bases at V and 3 bases at J, with 17 bases between. This CDR3 is built from 17 residues. Germline CDR1 reads PRHDT; CDR2 reads FYEKMQ (reference sequence). The CDR3 DNA is TGTGCCAGCAGCTTAGGCGGAGTCGGGGGGCGAAAAGAGACCCAGTACTTC. Protein product: CASSLGGVGGRKETQYF.

This chain joins TRBV5-6 and TRBJ1-6; TRBD1 might be the D (6 bases). Trimming pared 4 bases from V and 10 bases from J, leaving 21 bases between. The CDR3 is 16 amino acids. The germline V gene has CDR1 SGHDT and CDR2 YYEEEE. CDR3 coding DNA: TGTGCCAGCAGCCCAACTGCTACAGGGTCGGGATCACCCCTCCACTTT. Protein product: CASSPTATGSGSPLHF.

The chain has TRBV6-6 and TRBJ2-7; 8 bases are shared with TRBD1. In germline, CDR1 is MNHNY, CDR2 SVGAGI (reference sequence). V shed 5 bases, J shed 0 bases, and the junction held 6 bases outside the gene matches. The CDR3 runs to 15 residues. As DNA, the CDR3 is TGTGCCAGCAGTAAGGACAGGGCCAGCTCCTACGAGCAGTACTTC. This sequence encodes CASSKDRASSYEQYF.

The CDR3 region is CASSLSDTEAFF. The CDR3 DNA reads as TGTGCCAGCAGCTTGTCTGACACTGAAGCTTTCTTT. This chain links TRBV5-4 with TRBJ1-1; D ambiguous. CDR1 is SGHNT, CDR2 YYREEE, per germline (reference sequence). This CDR3 has 12 residues. V was shortened by 1 base and J by 3 bases, with 4 bases between the two germline ends.

The chain combines TRBV11-2 with TRBJ1-2; D is uncertain. CDR1 SGHAT and CDR2 FQNNGV come from the germline V gene. Trimming removed 1 base from V and 8 bases from J, with 11 bases in between. This CDR3 spans 13 amino acids. As DNA, the CDR3 is TGTGCCAGCAGCTTAGTTGCAACTCTGGGCTACACCTTC. Its translation: CASSLVATLGYTF. Together with reference TRBV11-2 and TRBJ1-2, the CDR3 gives the full variable domain: EAGVAQSPRYKIIEKRQSVAFWCNPISGHATLYWYQQILGQGPKLLIQFQNNGVVDDSQLPKDRFSAERLKGVDSTLKIQPAKLEDSAVYLCASSLVATLGYTFGSGTRLTVV.

The chain has TRBV5-6 and TRBJ1-5, with 10 positions matching TRBD1. CDR1 SGHDT and CDR2 YYEEEE come from the germline V gene. The CDR3 is 14 amino acids. With 2 bases clipped from V and 7 bases from J, the junction kept 3 bases outside the gene matches. The CDR3 DNA sequence: TGTGCCAGCAGCTTCGGGACAGGGGTCCAGCCCCAGCATTTT. It translates to CASSFGTGVQPQHF.

The V gene is TRBV7-9, the J gene TRBJ1-2, with 7 bases lining up with TRBD1. Germline CDR1 SEHNR, CDR2 FQNEAQ (reference sequence). CDR3 length: 14 amino acids. With V trimmed by 4 bases and J by 4 bases, 6 bases remained unmatched. The CDR3 is CASSSDRFFYGYTF. The CDR3 DNA reads as TGTGCCAGCAGCTCGGACAGGTTCTTCTATGGCTACACCTTC.

This chain joins TRBV7-6 and TRBJ1-6, with D perhaps matching TRBD1 (5 bases). CDR3 size: 17 residues. V gave up 5 bases and J gave up 9 bases, with 23 bases separating them. CDR1 and CDR2 (germline): SGHVS, FNYEAQ. The CDR3, as DNA: TGTGCCAGCAGCCCCTCCACAGGAATCGGGGGGGGTTCACCCCTCCACTTT. It yields the protein CASSPSTGIGGGSPLHF. The entire variable domain, with the rest obtained from reference TRBV7-6 and TRBJ1-6, is as follows: GAGVSQSPRYKVTKRGQDVALRCDPISGHVSLYWYRQALGQGPEFLTYFNYEAQQDKSGLPNDRFSAERPEGSISTLTIQRTEQRDSAMYRCASSPSTGIGGGSPLHFGNGTRLTVT.

In regard to this clone: Other DNA sequences of this sample code for an identical CDR3. V usage is TRBV5-1 and J usage is TRBJ1-2, with 9 bases matching TRBD1. The V gene end was trimmed by 4 bases and the J gene end by 2 bases; junction bases not matched to a gene: 6. Per the germline V gene, CDR1 is SGHRS and CDR2 is YFSETQ. CDR3 size: 15 residues. The CDR3 sequence is CASSPGQGRNYGYTF. As DNA, the CDR3 is TGCGCCAGCAGCCCTGGACAGGGGAGAAACTATGGCTACACCTTC.

The chain uses TRBV30 and TRBJ2-7; D perhaps matches TRBD2 (6 bases). CDR3 length: 13 residues. The germline V gene has CDR1 GTSNPN and CDR2 SVGIG (reference sequence). Trimming removed 0 bases from V and 4 bases from J, with 10 bases in between. The CDR3 nucleotides read TGTGCCTGGAGTGTCCTGGGGGGTTACGAGCAGTACTTC. Protein: CAWSVLGGYEQYF.

Only one count was recorded for this clone. The CDR3 region is CASSPYTALDREGGYTF. CDR3 nucleotide sequence: TGTGCCAGCTCACCATATACCGCACTGGACAGGGAGGGTGGCTACACCTTC. This chain uses TRBV18 with TRBJ1-2; 8 nucleotides agree with TRBD1. Germline values: CDR1 KGHSH, CDR2 LQKENI. J was trimmed by 7 bases and V by 2 bases; bases with no gene match: 15. The CDR3 extends over 17 amino acids.

The chain links TRBV6-5 to TRBJ1-4; D call uncertain. The CDR3 is 16 amino acids. Germline V gene sequence: CDR1 MNHEY, CDR2 SVGAGI. Trimming pared 0 bases from V and 0 bases from J, leaving 8 bases between. CDR3 in amino acids: CASSYSMATTNEKLFF. CDR3 nucleotide sequence: TGTGCCAGCAGTTACTCGATGGCCACAACTAATGAAAAACTGTTTTTT.

As for this clone: Germline is not matched at one junction end, which may reflect a read error. Here the CDR3 DNA reads TGTACCAGTAGTTTTACAGAAGCCTACGAGCAGTACTTC. It encodes CTSSFTEAYEQYF. This chain uses TRBV19 with TRBJ2-7, with D uncertain. The germline gives CDR1 LNHDA, CDR2 SQIVND (reference sequence). The CDR3 is made up of 13 amino acids.

The chain couples TRBV5-1 to TRBJ1-1; TRBD1 matches 9 bases. The CDR3 sequence is 16 residues long. V lost 2 bases and J lost 0; bases outside the gene matches: 5. Looked up from germline, CDR1 is SGHRS and CDR2 is YFSETQ. In DNA, the CDR3 is TGCGCCAGCAGCTTTAACCGGGACAGGGTGAACACTGAAGCTTTCTTT. Its translation is CASSFNRDRVNTEAFF.

This chain joins TRBV19 and TRBJ2-7; 8 bases are a match to TRBD1. After removal of 6 bases from V and 7 bases from J, the junction contained 14 bases not matched to a gene. The germline V gene encodes CDR1 LNHDA and CDR2 SQIVND (reference sequence). This CDR3 is 15 amino acids long. Written as DNA, the CDR3 is TGTGCCAGTAGCCCACTAGGACAGGGATATAGGGAGCAGTACTTC. Its protein product is CASSPLGQGYREQYF.

This clone occurred once. The CDR3: CASSEVVREGQNEQFF. CDR3 nucleotide sequence: TGTGCCAGCAGTGAAGTGGTGCGGGAGGGCCAGAATGAGCAGTTCTTC. The chain uses TRBV6-1 and TRBJ2-1; 9 positions match TRBD2. The CDR3 extends over 16 amino acids. Germline trimming cut 1 base from V and 7 bases from J; bases unmatched to any gene: 8. Germline values: CDR1 MNHNS, CDR2 SASEGT.

The chain recombines TRBV19 with TRBJ2-7; 8 bases align to TRBD2. The V gene end was trimmed by 2 bases and the J gene end by 4 bases; junction bases not matched to a gene: 4. Looked up from germline, CDR1 is LNHDA and CDR2 is SQIVND (reference sequence). The CDR3 contains 14 residues. The chain's CDR3 is CASSITGGEYEQYF. The DNA of the CDR3 is TGTGCCAGTAGTATAACCGGGGGGGAATACGAGCAGTACTTC.

CDR3 DNA: TGTGCCAGCAGCGTAGTCCTTGGCGATACGCAGTATTTT. It yields the protein CASSVVLGDTQYF. This sequence joins TRBV9 and TRBJ2-3; no clear D. Germline CDR1 reads SGDLS; CDR2 reads YYNGEE. The CDR3 extends over 13 amino acids. V was pared by 0 bases and J by 6 bases, with 8 bases between.